Each of the 8 T cell receptor beta chains below was sequenced from the same sample in a study of CD8+ T cells in alopecia areata. Extracted from the samples, RNA was reverse transcribed into cDNA to serve as the sequencing template. Sequencing was performed with immunoSEQ multiplex PCR; in TCRdb, only in-frame clones are kept and a portion is missing. Of more than 150,000 clones in the sample, under 60% were seen once. Treatment of the sample: oral pan-JAK inhibitor, 5-10 mg twice daily. Sequencing used CD8+ T cells sorted from blood, obtained at week 24, from a patient treated with tofacitinib. These receptors were obtained from a human donor with alopecia areata.

In its sample, this clone was seen a few times. The V and J genes are TRBV5-6 and TRBJ1-5, with D unclear. The germline CDR1 and CDR2 sequences are SGHDT and YYEEEE. The CDR3 sequence is 14 residues long. V lost 3 bases to trimming and J lost 5 bases, with 12 bases between them. The CDR3 coding sequence is TGTGCCAGCAGCTCATCGGACGGATATCAGCCCCAGCATTTT. Amino acids: CASSSSDGYQPQHF.

This clone has a single count. The chain is built from TRBV10-3 and TRBJ1-2; D is perhaps TRBD1 (5 bases). CDR3 length: 11 residues. Trimming took off 6 bases at V and 6 bases at J, with 8 bases between the two ends. Germline V gene lookup returns CDR1 ENHRY and CDR2 SYGVKD. CDR3 sequence reads: CAIRQAHGYTF. The CDR3 nucleotides read TGTGCCATCAGACAGGCTCATGGCTACACCTTC.

This clone has a single count. This chain links TRBV4-1 with TRBJ1-6; D gene unclear. V lost 1 base to trimming and J lost 0 bases, with 13 bases between them. From germline, CDR1 is MGHRA and CDR2 YSYEKL. CDR3 length: 18 amino acids. CDR3 DNA sequence: TGCGCCAGCAGCCAAGGGCTAGGACGGAGCTCCTATAATTCACCCCTCCACTTT. Translated, it gives CASSQGLGRSSYNSPLHF.

V usage is TRBV29-1 and J usage is TRBJ2-7, with 8 bases aligning to TRBD1. This CDR3 has 14 residues. Germline CDR1 SQVTM, CDR2 ANQGSEA. Trimming removed 4 bases from V and 4 bases from J; junction bases left unmatched: 9. The CDR3 coding sequence is TGCAGCGTTGCCGTGACAGGGGCACTTTACGAGCAGTACTTC. Its translation is CSVAVTGALYEQYF.

The V and J genes are TRBV19 and TRBJ2-7; either TRBD1 or TRBD2 may supply D (5 bases each). V dropped 3 bases and J dropped 6 bases, with 9 bases sitting between them. The CDR3 spans 12 residues. Germline CDR1 reads LNHDA; CDR2 reads SQIVND (reference sequence). CDR3 coding DNA: TGTGCCAGTAGTATCCAGGGAGCCGAGCAGTACTTC. Amino acid sequence: CASSIQGAEQYF. The full variable domain, in which reference TRBV19 and TRBJ2-7 provide the parts outside the CDR3, is DGGITQSPKYLFRKEGQNVTLSCEQNLNHDAMYWYRQDPGQGLRLIYYSQIVNDFQKGDIAEGYSVSREKKESFPLTVTSAQKNPTAFYLCASSIQGAEQYFGPGTRLTVT.

As regards this clone: In the same sample, other DNA sequences code for this CDR3. This rearrangement joins TRBV29-1 to TRBJ1-1; D gene unclear. V was clipped by 0 bases and J by 6 bases, with 5 bases between them. CDR3 length equals 11 residues. CDR1 and CDR2 from the germline V gene are SQVTM and ANQGSEA. The CDR3: CSVEDGAEAFF. The DNA of the CDR3 is TGCAGCGTTGAAGATGGAGCTGAAGCTTTCTTT.

The CDR3 DNA follows: TGTGCCAGCAGCTCGGGGAGGGGCACTGAAGCTTTCTTT. Protein: CASSSGRGTEAFF. The chain uses TRBV13 and TRBJ1-1; maybe TRBD1 (5 bases). This CDR3 has 13 amino acids. V gave up 4 bases and J gave up 4 bases, with 10 bases separating them. From germline, CDR1 is PRHDT and CDR2 FYEKMQ (reference sequence).

This clone turned up a few times. The V call is TRBV10-3, the J call TRBJ1-5; no definite D call. This CDR3 region has 12 residues. Germline V gene sequence: CDR1 ENHRY, CDR2 SYGVKD. The CDR3, as DNA: TGTGTCGTGGCGTCCGTAGGTCAGCCCCAGCATTTT. Its translation: CVVASVGQPQHF.